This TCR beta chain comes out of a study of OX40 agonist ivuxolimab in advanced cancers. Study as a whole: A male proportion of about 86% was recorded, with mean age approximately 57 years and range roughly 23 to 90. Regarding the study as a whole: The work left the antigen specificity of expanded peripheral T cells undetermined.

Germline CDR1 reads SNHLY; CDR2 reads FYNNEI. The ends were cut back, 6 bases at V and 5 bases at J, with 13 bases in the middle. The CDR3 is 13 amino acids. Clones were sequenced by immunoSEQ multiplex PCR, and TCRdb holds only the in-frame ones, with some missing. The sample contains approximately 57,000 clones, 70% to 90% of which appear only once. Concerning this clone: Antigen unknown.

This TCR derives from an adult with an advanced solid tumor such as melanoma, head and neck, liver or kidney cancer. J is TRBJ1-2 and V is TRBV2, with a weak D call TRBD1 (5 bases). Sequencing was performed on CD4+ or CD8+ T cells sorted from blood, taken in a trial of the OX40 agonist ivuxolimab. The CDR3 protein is CASSGTPGYGYTF. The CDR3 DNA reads TGTGCCAGCAGCGGGACGCCCGGGTATGGCTACACCTTC.